These 19 T cell receptor beta chains were sequenced from one sample in a study of Graves' ophthalmopathy and Graves' hyperthyroidism. From RNA, the CDR3 regions of TCR beta chains were amplified and sequenced. Second-round multiplex PCR followed a first-round RT-PCR using HTBI primers. TCRdb fed the multiplex PCR reads into MiXCR, producing one record per CDR3 protein. The sample records 200,000 to 250,000 distinct CDR3 sequences, 45% being singletons. Sequencing used peripheral blood. These receptors all come from an adult man with Graves' ophthalmopathy.

This chain joins TRBV2 and TRBJ1-1; no clear D. The length of the CDR3 is 14 residues. V dropped 7 bases and J dropped 0 bases, with 12 bases sitting between them. The germline CDR1 and CDR2 sequences are SNHLY and FYNNEI. The CDR3 DNA reads TGTGCCAGCAAGATTTGGGAGTTGAACACTGAAGCTTTCTTT. Its protein is CASKIWELNTEAFF.

CDR3 residues: CARRSGGGGEKLFF. The CDR3 nucleotides read TGTGCCAGAAGGAGCGGAGGGGGCGGCGAAAAACTGTTTTTT. The gene calls are TRBV7-9 and TRBJ1-4, with 7 bases lining up with TRBD1. CDR1 SEHNR and CDR2 FQNEAQ come from the germline V gene (reference sequence). V shed 9 bases, J shed 8 bases, and the junction held 12 bases outside the gene matches. The CDR3 sequence is 14 residues long.

As to this clonotype: The junction shows a germline mismatch at one end, possibly a read error. The chain links TRBV7-2 to TRBJ1-5, with D hard to call. CDR3 length: 14 amino acids. The germline gives CDR1 SGHTA, CDR2 FQGNSA. The CDR3 here is CASSPRMSNQLQHF. CDR3 in DNA: TGTGCCAGCAGCCCCCGGATGTCCAATCAGCTCCAGCATTTT. Supplemented by reference TRBV7-2 and TRBJ1-5, the full variable domain reads GAGVSQSPSNKVTEKGKDVELRCDPISGHTALYWYRQSLGQGLEFLIYFQGNSAPDKSGLPSDRFSAERTGGSVSTLTIQRTQQEDSAVYLCASSPRMSNQLQHFGDGTRLSIL.

This clonotype was counted between two and nine times. The chain couples TRBV7-8 to TRBJ1-5; the D gene is possibly TRBD1 (6 bases). The CDR3 runs to 16 residues. V gave up 8 bases and J gave up 1 base, with 18 bases separating them. The germline gives CDR1 SGHVS, CDR2 FQNEAQ. This chain's CDR3 is CASGSYREESNQPQHF. As DNA, the CDR3 is TGTGCCAGCGGCTCCTACAGGGAGGAAAGCAATCAGCCCCAGCATTTT.

The rearrangement uses TRBV14 and TRBJ2-2, with TRBD1 matching 9 bases. This CDR3 has 17 residues. Losses at the gene ends were 4 bases for V and 6 bases for J; bases not matched to a gene: 12. CDR1 and CDR2 (germline): SGHDN, FVKESK. The CDR3 coding sequence is TGTGCCAGCAGCCTCAATCGGGGGACAGGGTTGGCCGGGGAGCTGTTTTTT. It yields the protein CASSLNRGTGLAGELFF.

The chain uses TRBV7-8 and TRBJ1-5; a weak D match, TRBD1 (5 bases). V was trimmed by 6 bases and J by 10 bases, leaving 19 bases between them. CDR1 and CDR2 from the germline V gene are SGHVS and FQNEAQ. This CDR3 is built from 14 residues. The CDR3 region is CASSEAGQGFPQHF. The DNA of the CDR3 is TGTGCCAGCAGTGAAGCGGGGCAGGGTTTTCCCCAGCATTTT.

The chain joins TRBV29-1 to TRBJ1-2; 10 bases match TRBD1. CDR3 length: 15 amino acids. With V trimmed by 4 bases and J by 4 bases, 9 bases remained unmatched. The germline gives CDR1 SQVTM, CDR2 ANQGSEA. The CDR3: CSVGGGTGAIYGYTF. The DNA of the CDR3 is TGCAGCGTTGGAGGGGGGACAGGGGCAATCTATGGCTACACCTTC.

The V call is TRBV10-2, the J call TRBJ1-2; D is uncertain. Between the trimmed V and J ends, which lost 3 bases and 2 bases, there was a span of 7 bases. Germline lookup yields CDR1 WSHSY and CDR2 SAAADI. This CDR3 contains 13 residues. The CDR3 region is CASSDLGNYGYTF. The CDR3 nucleotides read TGCGCCAGCAGTGACTTGGGGAACTATGGCTACACCTTC.

J is TRBJ2-7 and V is TRBV5-1; 9 bases align to TRBD1. The germline gives CDR1 SGHRS, CDR2 YFSETQ. This CDR3 region has 13 residues. J gave up 5 bases and V 8 bases, and 8 bases lay outside the gene matches. The CDR3 bases are TGCGCCAGTTCCGGGACAGGGTCGCACGAGCAGTACTTC. Translating it yields CASSGTGSHEQYF.

J is TRBJ1-5 and V is TRBV12-3 or TRBV12-4; tentative D call: TRBD1 (6 bases). The CDR3 runs 15 residues. V lost 7 bases and J lost 2, with 15 bases in between. The CDR3 reads CASNFRGNGNQPQHF. In DNA form, the CDR3 reads TGTGCCAGCAACTTCAGGGGTAATGGCAATCAGCCCCAGCATTTT.

This chain joins TRBV12-3 or TRBV12-4 and TRBJ1-1, with D unclear. This CDR3 region has 14 residues. The germline V and J ends were trimmed by 1 base and 4 bases, with 10 bases remaining between them. For the CDR3, the DNA is TGTGCCAGCAGTTTAGGGGGTACCACCACTGAAGCTTTCTTT. Its translation: CASSLGGTTTEAFF.

On this clonotype: One end of the junction varies from germline; a read error may be responsible. This chain joins TRBV4-1 and TRBJ2-5; D is perhaps TRBD1 or TRBD2 (5 bases each). The CDR3 is 14 residues long. Germline V lookup: CDR1 MGHRA, CDR2 YSYEKL. The CDR3 DNA reads TGCGCCAGCAGTCAAGTGAGGGGCCAAGAGACCCAGTACTTC. This translates into CASSQVRGQETQYF.

This clonotype appeared many times. The chain employs TRBV7-9 and TRBJ2-7, with D perhaps matching TRBD1 or TRBD2 (5 bases each). V lost 4 bases and J 6 bases, leaving 10 bases between the germline ends. CDR1 is SEHNR and CDR2 is FQNEAQ in the germline V gene (reference sequence). CDR3 size: 12 residues. The CDR3 sequence is CASSSTGGEQYF. As DNA, the CDR3 is TGTGCCAGCAGCTCAACAGGAGGCGAGCAGTACTTC.

The gene calls are TRBV6-5 and TRBJ2-5, with D perhaps assigned TRBD1 or TRBD2 (5 bases each). Germline assignment: CDR1 MNHEY and CDR2 SVGAGI. This CDR3 is built from 14 residues. V shed 2 bases and J shed 0 bases, with 7 bases lying between them. Here the CDR3 DNA reads TGTGCCAGCAGTTACACGGGACACCAAGAGACCCAGTACTTC. It yields the protein CASSYTGHQETQYF.

The chain's CDR3 is CASKGEGANQPQHF. The CDR3 nucleotides are TGTGCCAGCAAAGGGGAGGGGGCGAATCAGCCCCAGCATTTT. The chain links TRBV2 to TRBJ1-5, with TRBD1 matching 7 bases. This CDR3 is built from 14 residues. The J segment lost 4 bases and the V segment lost 7 bases, leaving 7 bases of the junction unmatched. Looked up from germline, CDR1 is SNHLY and CDR2 is FYNNEI.

This clonotype was observed a few times. This chain uses TRBV19 with TRBJ1-3; a weak D match, TRBD1 (6 bases). V lost 7 bases to trimming and J lost 5 bases, with 15 bases between them. The CDR3 covers 14 residues. Germline-derived CDR1 and CDR2 are LNHDA and SQIVND (reference sequence). The CDR3 DNA reads as TGTGCCAGTAAAACCCGGACAGACAGAAACACCATATATTTT. Protein product: CASKTRTDRNTIYF.

This clonotype was seen a single time. The V call is TRBV18, the J call TRBJ1-2, with D maybe TRBD1 (6 bases). The germline V gene has CDR1 KGHSH and CDR2 LQKENI. V lost 0 bases to trimming and J lost 4 bases, with 12 bases between them. This CDR3 comprises 15 residues. The CDR3 spells CASSPPQGLGYGYTF. The CDR3 DNA sequence: TGTGCCAGCTCACCACCTCAGGGGCTAGGCTATGGCTACACCTTC.

This clonotype was seen repeatedly, ten times or more. The genes are TRBV7-9 and TRBJ2-5; 14 positions match TRBD2. Germline CDR1 reads SEHNR; CDR2 reads FQNEAQ (reference sequence). The CDR3 loop spans 17 amino acids. The ends lost 7 bases at V and 4 bases at J; junction bases unmatched: 11. CDR3 in DNA: TGTGCCAGCATCGCGCCAGGACTAGCGGGGGGTCTAGAGACCCAGTACTTC. Translating it yields CASIAPGLAGGLETQYF.

This clonotype was recorded once. The chain couples TRBV6-5 to TRBJ1-4; D is unclear. Germline CDR1 reads MNHEY; CDR2 reads SVGAGI. The CDR3 contains 13 residues. Trimming pared 6 bases from V and 6 bases from J, leaving 11 bases between. The CDR3 spells CASSPIRDEKLFF. CDR3 bases: TGTGCCAGCAGCCCAATCAGAGATGAAAAACTGTTTTTT.